The present entry profiles one TCR beta chain with its context. Its antigen is not known. Sequence at one end of the junction differs from germline and may be a read error. The data were taken from a study of breast tumors, draining lymph nodes, adjacent tissues. The CDR3 length is 15 residues. Looked up from germline, CDR1 is SSHAT and CDR2 is FNYEAQ (reference sequence). Study observations and caveats: Tumor TCR diversity was below lymph nodes but above nontumor tissue. Luminal-like breast cancer showed significantly higher tumor–nontumor repertoire similarity than basal-like.

From the multiplex PCR reads, TCRdb called clonotypes with MiXCR, one entry per CDR3 protein. This sample has roughly 100,000 distinct CDR3 sequences, with less than 40% found just once. Breast cancer patients provided tissue from their axillary draining lymph nodes. The origin of this receptor is a female donor with breast cancer. Some clones in this sample may be carry-over from other donors' samples. The source material was axillary lymph node tissue. The genes are TRBV7-7 and TRBJ2-7, with 10 bases matching TRBD2. The CDR3 nucleotides read TGTGCTAGCAGCTTAGCGAGACTAGCGGGCCACGAGCAGTACTTC. It translates to CASSLARLAGHEQYF. Supplemented by reference TRBV7-7 and TRBJ2-7, the full variable domain reads GAGVSQSPRYKVTKRGQDVTLRCDPISSHATLYWYQQALGQGPEFLTYFNYEAQPDKSGLPSDRFSAERPEGSISTLTIQRTEQRDSAMYRCASSLARLAGHEQYFGPGTRLTVT.